The TCR beta chain described here comes from a study of T cell responses to AZD1222 COVID-19 vaccine. Findings and limits, study-wide: A mostly white British donor set with more females was recruited, and clonal diversity was possibly underestimated.

Only in-frame clones appear in the TCRdb table, and some are missing; sequencing was by immunoSEQ multiplex PCR. Altogether about 150,000 clones are present, about nine tenths being singletons, with the ten largest covering 1.8%. This clone was detected once. The antigen remains undetermined. V dropped 2 bases and J dropped 6 bases, with 11 bases sitting between them. Germline CDR1 is MDHEN and CDR2 is SYDVKM. This CDR3 contains 15 residues. The chain links TRBV28 to TRBJ1-6; D is uncertain. This specimen was peripheral blood, taken on day 0 of AZD1222 vaccination. This TCR derives from an adult in good health. The CDR3 coding sequence is TGTGCCAGCAGTTTAAGGCAGGCTAGTAATTCACCCCTCCACTTT. Translation: CASSLRQASNSPLHF.